This entry lists 7 T cell receptor beta chains sequenced from one sample in a study of T cell clones after liver transplantation. TCRdb keeps only in-frame clones here, not all; method: immunoSEQ multiplex PCR. The repertoire includes about 120,000 clones, 90% of them detected once, and roughly 0.83% sits in the top ten. Specimen: CD4+ T cells from blood, collected 12 months after liver transplant. These receptors were obtained from a human patient who received a liver transplant. Part of the T cell pool may stem from the graft donor.

The rearrangement uses TRBV6-5 and TRBJ2-5; D is ambiguous. The CDR3 totals 13 residues. Germline V gene sequence: CDR1 MNHEY, CDR2 SVGAGI. Trimming stripped 6 bases from V and 5 bases from J, with 13 bases between. CDR3 in amino acids: CASRPSLGETQYF. CDR3 bases: TGTGCCAGCAGGCCCTCGCTCGGGGAGACCCAGTACTTC.

This clone was seen once. This chain links TRBV9 with TRBJ2-3, with unresolved D. V lost 4 bases and J lost 3, with 9 bases in between. Germline V gene sequence: CDR1 SGDLS, CDR2 YYNGEE. There are 13 residues in the CDR3. The CDR3 bases are TGTGCCAGCAGCTCCAGACTGACAGATACGCAGTATTTT. Translating gives CASSSRLTDTQYF.

There are a few counts of this clone. V and J are TRBV5-4 and TRBJ2-7; TRBD2 is a possible D gene (6 bases). This CDR3 is 13 amino acids long. Trimming cost V 1 base and J 5 bases, with 10 bases left between them. CDR1 is SGHNT, CDR2 YYREEE, per germline (reference sequence). This chain's CDR3 is CASSLRGVDEQYF. CDR3 in DNA: TGTGCCAGCAGCTTGCGCGGGGTCGACGAGCAGTACTTC.

The chain links TRBV5-1 to TRBJ2-6; D gene unclear. Germline V gives CDR1 SGHRS, CDR2 YFSETQ. V shed 6 bases and J shed 0 bases, with 7 bases lying between them. The CDR3 totals 14 residues. CDR3 in DNA: TGCGCCAGCACGATAAACTCTGGGGCCAACGTCCTGACTTTC. Residues: CASTINSGANVLTF.

The V gene is TRBV27, the J gene TRBJ1-2; D unclear. The CDR3 runs 13 residues. V was cut by 5 bases and J by 2 bases, with 9 bases left in between. CDR1 and CDR2 (germline): MNHEY, SMNVEV (reference sequence). Here the CDR3 reads CASSIGMNYGYTF. The CDR3 region has the DNA TGTGCCAGCAGTATCGGGATGAACTATGGCTACACCTTC.

The gene calls are TRBV28 and TRBJ2-2; tentatively, D is TRBD1 or TRBD2 (5 bases each). The germline V gene encodes CDR1 MDHEN and CDR2 SYDVKM. Trimming shortened V by 5 bases and J by 5 bases, and 18 bases separated the two germline ends. This CDR3 is built from 16 residues. This CDR3 is CASSLRLRGLTGELFF. In DNA, the CDR3 is TGTGCCAGCAGTCTTCGACTGAGGGGCCTGACCGGGGAGCTGTTTTTT.

CDR3 nucleotide sequence: TGTGCCAGCAGCCGGGACAGGGGTGGCTCTGGAAACACCATATATTTT. As protein: CASSRDRGGSGNTIYF. The chain is built from TRBV2 and TRBJ1-3; 10 bases agree with TRBD1. CDR1 SNHLY and CDR2 FYNNEI come from the germline V gene. After removal of 6 bases from V and 0 bases from J, the junction contained 5 bases not matched to a gene. This CDR3 has 16 residues.